This TCR beta chain is drawn from a study of blood T cells in healthy people across ages (dated by TCRdb to between 2015 and 2016). As for the study more broadly: Template switching captured roughly one uniquely barcoded TCR beta cDNA molecule per two T cells in model experiments. To track age-related changes in TCR beta repertoire diversity, the study relied on deep sequencing normalized with unique cDNA molecular identifiers. Four age groups were formed from the donors: young (average approximately 15 years), middle-aged (just under 40), aged (over 55) and long-lived (around 80). The study analyzed two additional independent replicas of 1 million unique cDNA reads from the same blood draw for two donors, one aged 18 to 30 and one aged 80 or older. Donors of different ages were randomly distributed across sequencing lanes to avoid experimental bias.

The research as a whole found: Compared with the aged group, the long-lived group had more naive CD4+ T cells, fewer expanded clones and increased TCR diversity, suggesting age selection. Conclusive comparison of naive and antigen-experienced compartments was prevented by the profiling of bulk unsorted PBMCs. Observed TCR beta diversity correlated strongly with the percentage of naive T cells measured by flow cytometry. Because the CMV infection status of the donors was unknown, age-related changes in expanded clonotypes may potentially have been confounded. Estimates of total diversity based on one million sequenced T cells were regarded as lower bounds and as underestimates. As age increased, observed TCR beta diversity per million T cells dropped in a roughly linear way, and a significant reduction was already evident by age 40.

As regards this clonotype: Its antigen has not been determined. No much larger clonotype is one base removed from it; base qualities were not supplied.

The donors were roughly 39 Caucasian individuals from Russia, aged roughly 6 to 100 years, who were systemically healthy. Each donor gave around 9.8 milliliters of peripheral blood, collected into EDTA-treated Vacutainer tubes. PBMCs were isolated by Ficoll-Paque density-gradient centrifugation, with at least 7 million obtained per sample. Total RNA was extracted from PBMCs with Trizol reagent, with at least 6 micrograms obtained per sample. For every donor, flow cytometry on a PBMC aliquot measured the percentage of naive CD45RAhigh/CD27high T cells. Library generation was performed with 5' RACE. For sequencing, an Illumina HiSeq 2500 was employed. The second PCR ran for roughly 7 to 12 cycles and used a J-beta primer mix along with a sample-barcoded 5' primer. A template-switch 5' adaptor carrying 12 random nucleotides introduced a unique molecular identifier onto each TCR beta cDNA molecule. At least 2.5 million CDR3-containing paired-end reads were obtained from each sample. First-strand cDNA was synthesized from all RNA with the Mint cDNA synthesis kit, primed by a TRBC-specific oligonucleotide. Following uracil-DNA glycosylase treatment, a first 18-cycle PCR with universal primers M1SS and BC2_uni_R was performed on all cDNA. The authors' analysis ran thus. Normalization of each sample was performed by random selection of 1 million high-quality reads, each carrying a distinct molecular identifier. Instead of being binned into consensus sequences, reads with shared molecular identifiers were discarded. MiTCR, run with a Q25 quality threshold and the strictest error-elimination algorithm, handled CDR3 identification, clonotype clustering and error correction. Lower-bound total TCR beta diversity was estimated with a nonparametric unseen species model using Euler transformation. Through fastp at Q25 and MiXCR, TCRdb rebuilt clones from the public reads, retaining in-frame beta chains. Identical CDR3 protein sequences are pooled into one entry, listed with their most common genes and DNA. V and J calls and clone size were set by TCRdb, not the authors. The sample records approximately 900,000 distinct CDR3 sequences, around 49% of which are singletons. The top ten clonotypes cover around 15% of the sample.

Spanning cysteine to phenylalanine, the CDR3 consists of 17 amino acids. Only the CDR3 portion is preserved as DNA: 51 bases, with reading frame beginning at the first base. V is cut back by 1 base and J by 1 base, with 10 bases in the junction unmatched. In the germline V gene, CDR1 corresponds to MNHEY and CDR2 to SVGAGI. Recombination linked TRBV6-5 to TRBJ2-7, and 7 bases in between align with TRBD1. This TCR was recovered from a man under 40 in good health. The sample was blood. This receptor carries the CDR3 CASSYFQIGTVSYEQYF. The DNA is as follows: TGTGCCAGCAGTTACTTCCAAATCGGGACAGTTTCCTACGAGCAGTACTTC.